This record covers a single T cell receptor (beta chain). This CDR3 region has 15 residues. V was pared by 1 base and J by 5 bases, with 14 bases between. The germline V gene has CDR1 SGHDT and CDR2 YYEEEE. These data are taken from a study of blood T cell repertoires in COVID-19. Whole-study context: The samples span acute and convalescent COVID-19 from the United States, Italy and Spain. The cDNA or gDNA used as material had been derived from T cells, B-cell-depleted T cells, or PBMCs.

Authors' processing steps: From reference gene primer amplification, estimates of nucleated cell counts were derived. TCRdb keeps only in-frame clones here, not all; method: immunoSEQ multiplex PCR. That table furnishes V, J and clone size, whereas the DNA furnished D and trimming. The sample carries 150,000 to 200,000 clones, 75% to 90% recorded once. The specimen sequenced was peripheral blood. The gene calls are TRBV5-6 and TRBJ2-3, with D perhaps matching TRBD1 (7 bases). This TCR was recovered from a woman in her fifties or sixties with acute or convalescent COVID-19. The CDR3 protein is CASSLRAGGRDTQYF. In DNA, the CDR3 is TGTGCCAGCAGCTTGCGAGCAGGGGGGAGAGATACGCAGTATTTT.